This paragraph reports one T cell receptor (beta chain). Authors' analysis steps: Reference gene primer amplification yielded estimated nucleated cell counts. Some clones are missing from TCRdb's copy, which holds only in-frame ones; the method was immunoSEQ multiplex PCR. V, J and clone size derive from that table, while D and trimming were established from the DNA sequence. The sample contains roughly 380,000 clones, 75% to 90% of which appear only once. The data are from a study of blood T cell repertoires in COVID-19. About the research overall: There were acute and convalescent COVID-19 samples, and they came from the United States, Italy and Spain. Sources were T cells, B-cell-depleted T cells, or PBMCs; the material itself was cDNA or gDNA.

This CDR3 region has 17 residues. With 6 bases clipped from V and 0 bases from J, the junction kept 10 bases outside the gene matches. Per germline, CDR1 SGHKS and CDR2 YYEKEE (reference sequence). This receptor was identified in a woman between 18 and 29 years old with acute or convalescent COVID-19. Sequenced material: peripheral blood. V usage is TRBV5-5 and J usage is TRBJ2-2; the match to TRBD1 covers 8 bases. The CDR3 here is CASNRQGRETNTGELFF. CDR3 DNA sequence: TGTGCCAGCAACAGACAGGGGCGGGAAACGAACACCGGGGAGCTGTTTTTT.